These 25 T cell receptor beta chains came from one sample sequenced in a study of spatial heterogeneity in lung cancer. Whole-study results and caveats: Counts that tracked tumor mutation counts were those of expanded intratumoral alpha and beta TCRs.

No antigen has been assigned to these receptors. Documented time point: sample taken at primary tumor resection. TCRdb re-analysed the 5' RACE reads in MiXCR, keeping a single row per CDR3 protein. The sample comprises 2,000 to 2,500 distinct CDR3 sequences, 8.4% of which are singletons, and 9.5% to 15% rests with the top ten. The source was lung tumor tissue, collected at surgery. The receptor set was obtained from a male donor with early-stage non-small cell lung cancer.

The V gene is TRBV4-1, the J gene TRBJ2-2; TRBD1 aligns across 12 bases. The CDR3 is 16 residues long. V lost 3 bases and J lost 7; bases outside the gene matches: 6. Germline V lookup: CDR1 MGHRA, CDR2 YSYEKL. Here the CDR3 DNA reads TGCGCCAGCAGCCAGGGACAGGGGGCTAGCCTCGGGGAGCTGTTTTTT. Translation gives CASSQGQGASLGELFF.

This clonotype was seen many times. This chain joins TRBV4-1 and TRBJ1-3; D is uncertain. CDR1 is MGHRA, CDR2 YSYEKL, per germline. This CDR3 contains 15 residues. The V end lost 0 bases, the J end lost 0 bases, and 6 bases lay between the germline ends. The CDR3 DNA is TGCGCCAGCAGCCAAGAGGAAAGCTCTGGAAACACCATATATTTT. The encoded protein is CASSQEESSGNTIYF.

At least ten counts were recorded for this clonotype. The gene calls are TRBV7-2 and TRBJ2-5; TRBD2 agrees at 9 bases. Germline V gene data show CDR1 as SGHTA and CDR2 as FQGNSA. V shed 3 bases, J shed 5 bases, and the junction held 10 bases outside the gene matches. The CDR3 is made up of 16 amino acids. The CDR3 spells CASSFLAAGGVETQYF. CDR3 DNA: TGTGCCAGCAGCTTTCTCGCCGCGGGGGGGGTGGAGACCCAGTACTTC.

This clonotype was seen repeatedly, ten times or more. The rearrangement uses TRBV4-3 and TRBJ2-7, with 8 nucleotides matching TRBD1. The ends lost 4 bases at V and 6 bases at J; junction bases unmatched: 5. CDR3 size: 13 residues. Per germline, CDR1 LGHNA and CDR2 YSLEER. CDR3 coding DNA: TGCGCCAGCAGCCCGGACAGGGTTGGCGAGCAGTACTTC. This sequence encodes CASSPDRVGEQYF.

This clonotype is medium-sized by share. The genes are TRBV29-1 and TRBJ2-5, with D possibly matching TRBD1 (6 bases). V was pared by 4 bases and J by 2 bases, with 14 bases between. The length of the CDR3 is 14 residues. The germline V gene encodes CDR1 SQVTM and CDR2 ANQGSEA. In DNA, the CDR3 is TGCAGCGTTGTTCTTCGAGGGGGTCAAGAGACCCAGTACTTC. Translating gives CSVVLRGGQETQYF.

Sample share makes this clonotype medium-sized. The chain recombines TRBV7-2 with TRBJ2-2; D gene ambiguous. This CDR3 is 15 amino acids long. Germline V gene sequence: CDR1 SGHTA, CDR2 FQGNSA. V lost 2 bases and J lost 1, with 8 bases in between. CDR3 protein: CASSLSVGNTGELFF. The DNA for the CDR3 is TGTGCCAGCAGCTTATCGGTCGGGAACACCGGGGAGCTGTTTTTT. The complete variable domain, with remaining parts taken from reference TRBV7-2 and TRBJ2-2, reads GAGVSQSPSNKVTEKGKDVELRCDPISGHTALYWYRQSLGQGLEFLIYFQGNSAPDKSGLPSDRFSAERTGGSVSTLTIQRTQQEDSAVYLCASSLSVGNTGELFFGEGSRLTVL.

Ten or more counts support this clonotype. J is TRBJ2-3 and V is TRBV6-5; TRBD2 matches 9 bases. CDR1 MNHEY and CDR2 SVGAGI come from the germline V gene. V shed 4 bases, J shed 2 bases, and the junction held 10 bases outside the gene matches. The CDR3 loop spans 17 amino acids. CDR3 nucleotide sequence: TGTGCCAGCAGTTTACCGATCCCGGGACTAGCCACAGATACGCAGTATTTT. This encodes CASSLPIPGLATDTQYF.

This clonotype is labeled medium-sized. This chain joins TRBV6-1 and TRBJ1-5; the match to TRBD1 covers 10 bases. V lost 5 bases and J lost 6; bases outside the gene matches: 4. The germline V gene encodes CDR1 MNHNS and CDR2 SASEGT. This CDR3 is 14 amino acids long. CDR3 nucleotides: TGTGCCAGCAGTCGACAGGGGGCAGGTCAGCCCCAGCATTTT. Translating it yields CASSRQGAGQPQHF.

Of note for this clonotype: Just one base apart from a much larger clone, this may be a read error. The chain employs TRBV6-2 or TRBV6-3 and TRBJ2-5; D ambiguous. The CDR3 totals 12 residues. Per the germline V gene, CDR1 is MNHEY and CDR2 is SVGEGT. The V end lost 0 bases, the J end lost 10 bases, and 9 bases lay between the germline ends. The CDR3 here is CASSYSIGDQYF. The CDR3 region has the DNA TGTGCCAGCAGTTACTCGATTGGGGACCAGTACTTC.

By frequency in the sample, this clonotype is medium-sized (0.01 to 0.1%). Here the CDR3 DNA reads TGTGCCAGCAGCTTGGGCACAGATACGCAGTATTTT. It yields the protein CASSLGTDTQYF. This chain links TRBV7-2 with TRBJ2-3; D not certain. Trimming removed 3 bases at V and 1 base at J, with 2 bases between. Germline loops: CDR1 SGHTA, CDR2 FQGNSA. The CDR3 consists of 12 residues.

This clonotype is deemed medium-sized (0.01 to 0.1%). This rearrangement joins TRBV30 to TRBJ2-7; D is perhaps TRBD1 or TRBD2 (6 bases each). The germline V gene encodes CDR1 GTSNPN and CDR2 SVGIG (reference sequence). The ends were cut back, 4 bases at V and 2 bases at J, with 15 bases in the middle. The CDR3 has 14 residues. The CDR3: CAWKPGAPTYEQYF. The CDR3 DNA reads TGTGCCTGGAAACCGGGGGCCCCGACCTACGAGCAGTACTTC. Filled out from reference TRBV30 and TRBJ2-7, the complete variable domain reads SQTIHQWPATLVQPVGSPLSLECTVEGTSNPNLYWYRQAAGRGLQLLFYSVGIGQISSEVPQNLSASRPQDRQFILSSKKLLLSDSGFYLCAWKPGAPTYEQYFGPGTRLTVT.

In this sample, this clonotype turned up many times. This chain joins TRBV7-2 and TRBJ2-3; D gene uncertain. Trimming removed 5 bases at V and 1 base at J, with 10 bases between. Germline-derived CDR1 and CDR2 are SGHTA and FQGNSA. The CDR3 runs to 14 residues. CDR3 loop: CASSRVAGTDTQYF. DNA for the CDR3: TGTGCCAGCAGCCGGGTGGCGGGCACAGATACGCAGTATTTT.

This clonotype is labeled as medium-sized. The rearrangement joins TRBV7-8 to TRBJ2-5; 10 nucleotides agree with TRBD2. The germline V gene has CDR1 SGHVS and CDR2 FQNEAQ. After removal of 5 bases from V and 5 bases from J, the junction contained 8 bases not matched to a gene. The CDR3 is 15 amino acids. The CDR3 here is CASSPQRGGRETQYF. The CDR3 bases are TGTGCCAGCAGCCCCCAGCGGGGGGGCCGGGAGACCCAGTACTTC.

By share, this clonotype counts as medium-sized. This rearrangement joins TRBV7-2 to TRBJ1-1; no firm D call. Trimming removed 2 bases from V and 1 base from J, with 11 bases in between. The CDR3 extends over 15 amino acids. From germline, CDR1 is SGHTA and CDR2 FQGNSA. CDR3 coding DNA: TGTGCCAGCAGCTTAAACCGGGTCAGGAACACTGAAGCTTTCTTT. Amino acid sequence: CASSLNRVRNTEAFF.

This clonotype was detected ten times or more. The rearrangement uses TRBV7-9 and TRBJ2-7; tentatively, D is TRBD1 (6 bases). V lost 5 bases and J lost 4, with 15 bases in between. CDR1 SEHNR and CDR2 FQNEAQ come from the germline V gene (reference sequence). The CDR3 runs 14 residues. The CDR3 sequence is CASSPGGIKYEQYF. CDR3 coding DNA: TGTGCCAGCAGCCCTGGGGGCATTAAATACGAGCAGTACTTC.

By share of the sample, this clonotype is medium-sized (0.01 to 0.1%). The V gene is TRBV24-1, the J gene TRBJ2-1; D is undetermined. Germline lookup yields CDR1 KGHDR and CDR2 SFDVKD. V dropped 1 base and J dropped 0 bases, with 15 bases sitting between them. CDR3 length: 18 residues. The CDR3: CATSDFSQSLSSYNEQFF. CDR3 nucleotides: TGTGCCACCAGTGATTTTTCACAGTCGTTAAGCTCCTACAATGAGCAGTTCTTC.

Judged by abundance, this clonotype is medium-sized (0.01 to 0.1%). The gene calls are TRBV20-1 and TRBJ1-5; D is perhaps TRBD1 (5 bases). Trimming took off 3 bases at V and 7 bases at J, with 16 bases between the two ends. The germline V gene has CDR1 DFQATT and CDR2 SNEGSKA (reference sequence). This CDR3 is built from 14 residues. CDR3 in DNA: TGCAGTGCTAGTCAGGGCTCCGTGGGCCAGCCCCAGCATTTT. Amino acids: CSASQGSVGQPQHF.

Many counts were recorded for this clonotype. The chain uses TRBV12-3 or TRBV12-4 and TRBJ2-5; 7 bases align to TRBD1. V was clipped by 6 bases and J by 2 bases; unmatched bases: 6. The CDR3 is made up of 14 amino acids. The CDR3 bases are TGTGCCAGCAGCCCAGACAGGGCGCAAGAGACCCAGTACTTC. This gives the protein CASSPDRAQETQYF.

In this sample, this clonotype is large. J is TRBJ1-5 and V is TRBV7-9; TRBD1 matches 7 bases. V was clipped by 8 bases and J by 7 bases; unmatched bases: 5. This CDR3 has 12 residues. The V gene's germline CDR1 is SEHNR and CDR2 FQNEAQ (reference sequence). This CDR3 is CASAQGSQPQHF. The CDR3 coding sequence is TGTGCCAGCGCACAGGGGAGCCAGCCCCAGCATTTT.

This clonotype was seen at least ten times. The J gene is TRBJ2-7, the V gene TRBV7-8, with D possibly matching TRBD1 (5 bases). This CDR3 comprises 15 residues. V dropped 5 bases and J dropped 3 bases, with 17 bases sitting between them. CDR1 is SGHVS, CDR2 FQNEAQ, per germline. The CDR3 DNA sequence: TGTGCCAGCAGCCTAGGGCAGGGATTCGACTACGAGCAGTACTTC. This codes for CASSLGQGFDYEQYF.

This clonotype is medium-sized. The gene calls are TRBV28 and TRBJ2-2; TRBD1 matches at 7 bases. The CDR3 runs 17 residues. CDR1 is MDHEN and CDR2 is SYDVKM in the germline V gene. The V and J ends lost 0 bases and 2 bases, in that order; junction bases with no gene match: 6. The DNA for the CDR3 is TGTGCCAGCAGTTTATGGGGACGGACAGGCAACACCGGGGAGCTGTTTTTT. Amino acids: CASSLWGRTGNTGELFF. Drawing the rest from reference TRBV28 and TRBJ2-2, the complete variable domain is DVKVTQSSRYLVKRTGEKVFLECVQDMDHENMFWYRQDPGLGLRLIYFSYDVKMKEKGDIPEGYSVSREKKERFSLILESASTNQTSMYLCASSLWGRTGNTGELFFGEGSRLTVL.

This clonotype is categorized as large (0.1 to 1%). The chain combines TRBV4-2 with TRBJ2-1; D remains unclear. Per the germline V gene, CDR1 is LGHNA and CDR2 is YNFKEQ. This CDR3 is 14 amino acids long. V shed 0 bases and J shed 6 bases, with 9 bases lying between them. The CDR3 sequence is CASSQDRASNEQFF. The DNA for the CDR3 is TGTGCCAGCAGCCAAGATCGGGCCAGCAATGAGCAGTTCTTC.

This clonotype is labeled as medium-sized (0.01 to 0.1%). V is TRBV28 and J is TRBJ2-4; TRBD1 matches 8 bases. The germline gives CDR1 MDHEN, CDR2 SYDVKM. V lost 6 bases, J lost 2 bases, and 15 bases stayed unmatched. The CDR3 is made up of 18 amino acids. This CDR3 reads CASSTTLGQGGSKNIQYF. CDR3 bases: TGTGCCAGCAGCACGACTCTCGGACAGGGAGGATCCAAAAACATTCAGTACTTC. Together with reference TRBV28 and TRBJ2-4, the CDR3 gives the full variable domain: DVKVTQSSRYLVKRTGEKVFLECVQDMDHENMFWYRQDPGLGLRLIYFSYDVKMKEKGDIPEGYSVSREKKERFSLILESASTNQTSMYLCASSTTLGQGGSKNIQYFGAGTRLSVL.

This clonotype is labeled as medium-sized. The rearrangement uses TRBV4-1 and TRBJ1-4, with D tentatively TRBD1 (5 bases). V gave up 1 base and J gave up 5 bases, with 20 bases separating them. CDR3 length: 18 residues. In germline, CDR1 is MGHRA, CDR2 YSYEKL. The CDR3 sequence is CASSQGPPRGRLNEKLFF. CDR3 in DNA: TGCGCCAGCAGCCAAGGACCCCCGCGGGGACGGCTAAATGAAAAACTGTTTTTT.

Within the sample, this clonotype is large (0.1 to 1%). The chain joins TRBV7-3 to TRBJ2-1; tentative D call: TRBD2 (5 bases). V was shortened by 4 bases and J by 5 bases, with 9 bases between the two germline ends. Germline V gene sequence: CDR1 SGHTA, CDR2 FQGTGA. CDR3 length: 13 amino acids. The CDR3 DNA sequence: TGTGCCAGCAGCTCAATAGCGCACAATGAGCAGTTCTTC. It specifies CASSSIAHNEQFF.